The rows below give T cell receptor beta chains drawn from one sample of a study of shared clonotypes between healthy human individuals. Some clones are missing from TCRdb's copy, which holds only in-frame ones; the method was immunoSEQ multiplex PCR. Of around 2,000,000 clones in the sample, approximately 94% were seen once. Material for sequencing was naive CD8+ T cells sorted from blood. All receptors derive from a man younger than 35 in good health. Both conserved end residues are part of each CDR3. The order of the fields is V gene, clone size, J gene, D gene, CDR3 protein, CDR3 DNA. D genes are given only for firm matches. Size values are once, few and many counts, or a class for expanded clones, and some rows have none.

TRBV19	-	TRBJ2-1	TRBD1	CASSRDRADEQFF	TGTGCCAGTAGTAGGGACAGGGCGGATGAGCAGTTCTTC
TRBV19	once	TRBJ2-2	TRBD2	CASSVGHTSGGAFLNTGELFF	TGTGCCAGTAGTGTCGGACACACTAGCGGGGGGGCCTTCTTGAACACCGGGGAGCTGTTTTTT
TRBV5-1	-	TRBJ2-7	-	CASRQVGDLGEQYF	TGCGCCAGCAGGCAGGTCGGAGATTTGGGGGAGCAGTACTTC
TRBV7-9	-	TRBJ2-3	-	CASSSGQSTDTQYF	TGTGCCAGCAGCTCTGGACAGAGCACAGATACGCAGTATTTT
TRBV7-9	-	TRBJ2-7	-	CASASGPHEQYF	TGTGCCAGCGCCTCAGGTCCCCACGAGCAGTACTTC
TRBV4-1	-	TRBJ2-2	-	CASSPLTAGELFF	TGCGCCAGCAGCCCCCTGACCGCCGGGGAGCTGTTTTTT
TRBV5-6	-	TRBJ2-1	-	CASSYARSSSYNEQFF	TGTGCCAGCAGCTATGCTCGTTCGAGCTCCTACAATGAGCAGTTCTTC
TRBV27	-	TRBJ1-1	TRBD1	CASSLYGGQGNTEAFF	TGTGCCAGCAGTTTATATGGGGGACAGGGTAACACTGAAGCTTTCTTT
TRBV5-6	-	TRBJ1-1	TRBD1	CASSDRGGAVSNTEAFF	TGTGCCAGCAGCGATCGAGGGGGCGCAGTCTCCAACACTGAAGCTTTCTTT
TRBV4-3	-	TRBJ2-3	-	CASSQDRQGSQTDTQYF	TGCGCCAGCAGCCAAGATCGGCAGGGAAGTCAGACAGATACGCAGTATTTT
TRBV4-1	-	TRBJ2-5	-	CASSQKGGEETQYF	TGCGCCAGCAGCCAAAAAGGGGGGGAAGAGACCCAGTACTTC
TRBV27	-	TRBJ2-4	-	CASSPTGYPDIQYF	TGTGCCAGCAGTCCAACAGGGTATCCGGACATTCAGTACTTC
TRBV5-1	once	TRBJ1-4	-	CASSPSGHESNEKLFF	TGCGCCAGCAGCCCGAGCGGACACGAATCTAATGAAAAACTGTTTTTT
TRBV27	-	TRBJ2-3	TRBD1	CASSRDRERPDTQYF	TGTGCCAGCAGTCGGGACAGGGAAAGGCCAGATACGCAGTATTTT
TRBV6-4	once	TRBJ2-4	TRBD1	CASDRAPKNIQYF	TGTGCCAGCGACAGGGCCCCAAAAAACATTCAGTACTTC
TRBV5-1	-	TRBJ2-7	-	CASSLQGSTYEQYF	TGCGCCAGCAGCTTGCAGGGGTCCACCTACGAGCAGTACTTC
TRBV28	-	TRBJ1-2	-	CASSFLPGRSYAGTF	TGTGCCAGCAGTTTCCTCCCGGGACGGAGCTATGCGGGCACCTTC
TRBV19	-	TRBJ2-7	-	CASSTNQGSEQYF	TGTGCCAGTAGTACCAACCAGGGATCCGAGCAGTACTTC
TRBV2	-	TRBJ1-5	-	CASSEQENQPQHF	TGTGCCAGCAGTGAACAGGAGAATCAGCCCCAGCATTTT
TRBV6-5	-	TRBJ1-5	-	CARMAGKLQPQHF	TGTGCCAGGATGGCAGGGAAATTACAGCCCCAGCATTTT
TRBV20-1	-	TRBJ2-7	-	CSARDDYEQYF	TGCAGTGCTCGGGACGACTACGAGCAGTACTTC
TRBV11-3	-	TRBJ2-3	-	CASSSGEDTQYF	TGTGCCAGCAGTTCAGGGGAAGATACGCAGTATTTT
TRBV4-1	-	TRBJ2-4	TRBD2	CASSQGLGRGGKNIQYF	TGCGCCAGCAGCCAAGGTTTGGGGCGCGGGGGCAAAAACATTCAGTACTTC
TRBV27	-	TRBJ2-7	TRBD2	CASTRGTSGRSSYEQYF	TGTGCCAGCACCCGAGGGACTAGCGGGAGGAGCTCCTACGAGCAGTACTTC
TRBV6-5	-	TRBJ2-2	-	CASFSGANTGELFF	TGTGCCAGCTTTAGCGGAGCGAACACCGGGGAGCTGTTTTTT
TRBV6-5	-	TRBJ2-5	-	CASSLSSTETQYF	TGTGCCAGCAGCTTGTCCTCGACGGAGACCCAGTACTTC
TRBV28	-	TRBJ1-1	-	CASSLSLLAANTEAFF	TGTGCCAGCAGTTTATCCCTCCTGGCAGCGAACACTGAAGCTTTCTTT
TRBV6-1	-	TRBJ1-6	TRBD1	CASSVQQGALGSPLHF	TGTGCCAGCAGTGTACAACAGGGGGCTTTGGGTTCACCCCTCCACTTT
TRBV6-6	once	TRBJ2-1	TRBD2	CASSYASGEHNEQFF	TGTGCCAGCAGTTACGCTAGCGGGGAGCACAATGAGCAGTTCTTC